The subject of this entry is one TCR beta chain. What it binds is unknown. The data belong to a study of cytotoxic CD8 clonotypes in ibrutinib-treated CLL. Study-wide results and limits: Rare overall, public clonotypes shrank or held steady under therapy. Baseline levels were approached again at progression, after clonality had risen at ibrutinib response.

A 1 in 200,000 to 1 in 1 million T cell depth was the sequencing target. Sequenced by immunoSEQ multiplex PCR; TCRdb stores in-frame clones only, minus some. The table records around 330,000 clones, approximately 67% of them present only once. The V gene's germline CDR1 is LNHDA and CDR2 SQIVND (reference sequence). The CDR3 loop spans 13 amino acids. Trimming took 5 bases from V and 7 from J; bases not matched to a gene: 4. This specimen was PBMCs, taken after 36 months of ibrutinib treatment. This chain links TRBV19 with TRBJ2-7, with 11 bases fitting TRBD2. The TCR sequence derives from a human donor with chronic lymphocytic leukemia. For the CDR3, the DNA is TGTGCCAGTAGTCCCCTAGCGGGAGGTGAGCAGTACTTC. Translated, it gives CASSPLAGGEQYF.